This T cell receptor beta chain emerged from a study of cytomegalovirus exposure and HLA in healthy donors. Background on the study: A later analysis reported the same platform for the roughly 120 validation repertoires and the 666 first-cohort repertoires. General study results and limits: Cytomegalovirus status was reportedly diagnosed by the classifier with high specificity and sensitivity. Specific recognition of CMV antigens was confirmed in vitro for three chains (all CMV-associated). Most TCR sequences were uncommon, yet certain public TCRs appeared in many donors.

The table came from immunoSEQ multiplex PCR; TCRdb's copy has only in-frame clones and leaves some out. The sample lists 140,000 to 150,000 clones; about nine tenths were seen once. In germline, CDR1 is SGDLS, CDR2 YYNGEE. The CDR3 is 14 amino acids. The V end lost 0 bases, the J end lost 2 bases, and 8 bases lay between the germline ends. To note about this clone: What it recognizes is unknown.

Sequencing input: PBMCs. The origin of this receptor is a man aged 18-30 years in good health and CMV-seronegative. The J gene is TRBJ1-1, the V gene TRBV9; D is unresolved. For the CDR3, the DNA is TGTGCCAGCAGCGTAGGCCAGATAAACACTGAAGCTTTCTTT. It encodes CASSVGQINTEAFF.